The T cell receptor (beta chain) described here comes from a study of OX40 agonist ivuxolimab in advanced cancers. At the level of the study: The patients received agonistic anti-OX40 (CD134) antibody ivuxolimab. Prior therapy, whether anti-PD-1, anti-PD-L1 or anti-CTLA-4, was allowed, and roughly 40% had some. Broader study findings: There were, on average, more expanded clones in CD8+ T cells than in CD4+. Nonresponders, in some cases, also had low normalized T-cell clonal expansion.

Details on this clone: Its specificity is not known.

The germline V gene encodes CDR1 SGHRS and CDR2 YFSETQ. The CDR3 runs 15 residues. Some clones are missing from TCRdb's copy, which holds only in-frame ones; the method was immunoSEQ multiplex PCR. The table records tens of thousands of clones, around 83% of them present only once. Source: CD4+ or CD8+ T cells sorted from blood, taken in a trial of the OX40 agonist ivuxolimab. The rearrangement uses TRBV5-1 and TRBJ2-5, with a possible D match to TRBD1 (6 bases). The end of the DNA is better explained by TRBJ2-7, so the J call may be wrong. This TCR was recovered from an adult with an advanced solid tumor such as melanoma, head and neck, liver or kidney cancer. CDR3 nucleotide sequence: TGCGCCAGCAGCTTGGCTCTCGGGACAACCTACGAGCAGTACTTC. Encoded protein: CASSLALGTTYEQYF.